Below, 3 T cell receptor beta chains from the same sample are listed, as sequenced in a study of beta chain features in type 1 diabetes. Every bit of the isolated RNA underwent reverse transcription, so sequencing read expressed TCRB transcripts. The assay was immunoSEQ multiplex PCR, and TCRdb's table has in-frame clones only and misses some. The data contain under 800,000 clones, around 16% of them singletons. The sample comprised naive CD4+ T cells from blood. The origin of the receptors is a man aged 18 to 35 in good health.

The chain links TRBV4-3 to TRBJ2-3; no clear D. Germline values: CDR1 LGHNA, CDR2 YSLEER. Deletions cut 1 base from V and 8 bases from J, with 28 bases between. This CDR3 comprises 19 residues. The CDR3 DNA reads TGCGCCAGCAGCCAAGTGGGGTTTCGGCGGACGGCCGTCCAGTTTACGCAGTATTTT. Translated: CASSQVGFRRTAVQFTQYF.

This clone turned up a few times. This rearrangement joins TRBV29-1 to TRBJ1-4; 8 bases map to TRBD1. Losses at the gene ends were 7 bases for V and 7 bases for J; bases not matched to a gene: 11. Looked up from germline, CDR1 is SQVTM and CDR2 is ANQGSEA. CDR3 length: 14 amino acids. The CDR3 sequence is CSAEGTGQGEKLFF. The CDR3 DNA reads TGCAGCGCCGAAGGGACAGGCCAAGGTGAAAAACTGTTTTTT.

This chain joins TRBV9 and TRBJ2-2, with TRBD2 identical over 8 bases. J was trimmed by 8 bases and V by 0 bases; bases with no gene match: 9. Per germline, CDR1 SGDLS and CDR2 YYNGEE. The length of the CDR3 is 16 residues. The CDR3: CASSVVISGAGGELFF. The DNA of the CDR3 is TGTGCCAGCAGCGTAGTTATTAGCGGGGCAGGTGGGGAGCTGTTTTTT.